The 10 T cell receptor beta chains below all came from one sample that was sequenced in a study of blood T cells in healthy people across ages. Combining a sample-barcoded 5' primer with a J-beta primer mix, a second PCR ran for 7 to 11 cycles. TCRdb called the 5' RACE reads again in MiXCR, with one record for every CDR3 protein. The sample holds about 1.1 million distinct CDR3 sequences, 35% to 45% seen once. Sequenced input: blood. The receptors derive from a man aged 18 to 29 in good health.

Comments on this clonotype: Relative to the germline gene, one junction end is altered; a read error may explain this. The chain has TRBV12-3 or TRBV12-4 and TRBJ2-1; 8 positions match TRBD1. The CDR3 is made up of 12 amino acids. The CDR3 spells CASRLGVQGAFF. In DNA, the CDR3 is TGTGCCAGCAGGTTAGGAGTCCAGGGGGCGTTCTTC.

This clonotype was picked up a small number of times. This CDR3 is CASSAHYNSPLHF. The CDR3 bases are TGTGCCAGCAGTGCCCATTATAATTCACCCCTCCACTTT. The V gene is TRBV27, the J gene TRBJ1-6; D is undetermined. The CDR3 has 13 residues. CDR1 MNHEY and CDR2 SMNVEV come from the germline V gene (reference sequence). V lost 5 bases, J lost 4 bases, and 6 bases lay in between.

This clonotype was detected ten times or more. The chain employs TRBV28 and TRBJ2-3; D unresolved. The ends were cut back, 10 bases at V and 0 bases at J, with 14 bases in the middle. The CDR3 is 14 amino acids. Germline CDR1 reads MDHEN; CDR2 reads SYDVKM. The CDR3 sequence is CATSPGPSTDTQYF. DNA for the CDR3: TGTGCCACCTCCCCAGGACCTAGCACAGATACGCAGTATTTT. Looking up the rest from reference TRBV28 and TRBJ2-3 gives the full variable domain: DVKVTQSSRYLVKRTGEKVFLECVQDMDHENMFWYRQDPGLGLRLIYFSYDVKMKEKGDIPEGYSVSREKKERFSLILESASTNQTSMYLCATSPGPSTDTQYFGPGTRLTVL.

This chain connects TRBV20-1 to TRBJ2-2, with D tentatively TRBD2 (6 bases). CDR1 is DFQATT, CDR2 SNEGSKA, per germline (reference sequence). V shed 5 bases and J shed 0 bases, with 16 bases lying between them. This CDR3 has 16 amino acids. CDR3 protein: CSAFPMERANTGELFF. In DNA form, the CDR3 reads TGCAGTGCTTTCCCAATGGAGCGGGCGAACACCGGGGAGCTGTTTTTT.

The chain couples TRBV7-6 to TRBJ1-1, with D hard to call. Germline-derived CDR1 and CDR2 are SGHVS and FNYEAQ. The CDR3 extends over 15 amino acids. Trimming pared 7 bases from V and 3 bases from J, leaving 18 bases between. The CDR3 sequence is CASTLRRHADTEAFF. CDR3 coding DNA: TGTGCCAGCACACTTCGACGGCATGCGGACACTGAAGCTTTCTTT.

This clonotype was detected a few times. The V gene is TRBV7-9, the J gene TRBJ1-1, with 7 nucleotides matching TRBD1. Germline V gene data show CDR1 as SEHNR and CDR2 as FQNEAQ (reference sequence). The length of the CDR3 is 14 residues. V was clipped by 5 bases and J by 6 bases; unmatched bases: 9. CDR3 sequence: CASSRGTETPEAFF. CDR3 coding DNA: TGTGCCAGCAGCCGGGGGACAGAAACCCCTGAAGCTTTCTTT.

V usage is TRBV20-1 and J usage is TRBJ1-2; D gene ambiguous. Germline V CDR1 and CDR2: DFQATT, SNEGSKA (reference sequence). This CDR3 contains 13 residues. Trimming removed 3 bases at V and 2 bases at J, with 10 bases between. CDR3 region: CSASLLINYGYTF. As DNA, the CDR3 is TGCAGTGCTAGCTTACTGATCAACTATGGCTACACCTTC.

The chain is built from TRBV27 and TRBJ1-1, with a tentative D call TRBD1 (6 bases). The CDR3 has 14 amino acids. The V gene's germline CDR1 is MNHEY and CDR2 SMNVEV (reference sequence). Trimming removed 7 bases at V and 6 bases at J, with 18 bases between. Here the CDR3 DNA reads TGTGCCAGCATTCAAACAGGGAGAGGCGCTGAAGCTTTCTTT. It specifies CASIQTGRGAEAFF.

The V and J genes are TRBV2 and TRBJ1-5; no reliable D call. Trimming took off 7 bases at V and 3 bases at J, with 16 bases between the two ends. The CDR3 covers 15 residues. CDR1 SNHLY and CDR2 FYNNEI come from the germline V gene. The CDR3 nucleotides are TGTGCCAGCAAGGGCCTAGCCTTTGCCAATCAGCCCCAGCATTTT. Translation gives CASKGLAFANQPQHF.

The genes are TRBV20-1 and TRBJ2-2, with D possibly being TRBD1 (6 bases). The CDR3 loop spans 15 amino acids. Germline CDR1 is DFQATT and CDR2 is SNEGSKA (reference sequence). Deletions cut 3 bases from V and 2 bases from J, with 13 bases between. The CDR3 loop is CSASTLDRNTGELFF. The CDR3 nucleotides read TGCAGTGCTAGCACCCTGGACAGAAACACCGGGGAGCTGTTTTTT.